The clone carrying this TCR beta chain has just one count. Its matching antigen is unknown. V shed 4 bases, J shed 7 bases, and the junction held 5 bases outside the gene matches. Germline CDR1 SGHRS, CDR2 YFSETQ. This CDR3 is built from 15 residues. The data belong to a study of T cells in Graves' hyperthyroidism and ophthalmopathy. Notes on the study in general: A model of 13 V-J pairs discriminated ophthalmopathy from stable hyperthyroidism.

Amplification yielded TCR beta CDR3 regions, with RNA transcripts as the source. The TCR CDR3 was amplified in a first-round RT-PCR using the HTBI primer set. TCRdb independently ran MiXCR on the multiplex PCR reads; one entry per CDR3 protein. This sample has about 610,000 distinct CDR3 sequences, with 40% to 55% found just once. Newly diagnosed hyperthyroidism patients aged 18 to 65 years had disease lasting under 2 months. Uncontrolled infection, other autoimmune disease, pregnancy or lactation led to exclusion. The rearrangement joins TRBV5-1 to TRBJ2-7; 16 bases are a match to TRBD2. The sample consisted of peripheral blood or thyroid tissue (not recorded which). The source of this sequence is a woman younger than 35 with Graves' hyperthyroidism. CDR3 in amino acids: CASSAGTSGRGEQYF. CDR3 nucleotide sequence: TGCGCCAGCAGCGCGGGGACTAGCGGGAGGGGTGAGCAGTACTTC.